Listed here is a single T cell receptor beta chain. What it binds is not known. Both 60 Vbeta primers and 13 Jbeta primers went into the PCR. Assay: immunoSEQ multiplex PCR; the TCRdb copy retains only in-frame clones and omits some. The sample yields some 200,000 clones, approximately 79% seen once. The data originate from a study of cytomegalovirus exposure and HLA in healthy donors. Findings and caveats of the study: In an earlier analysis, most TCR beta V segments were productive about 87% or about 30% of the time. In a later analysis, an Asian-associated ancestry cluster reportedly showed fewer N-insertions than the roughly 700-donor mean. For TCR beta chains, V- and J-gene trimming was later linked to a missense DCLRE1C variant.

Germline CDR1 is KGHSH and CDR2 is LQKENI. CDR3 length: 16 residues. Between the trimmed V and J ends, which lost 3 bases and 3 bases, there was a span of 15 bases. V usage is TRBV18 and J usage is TRBJ1-5; possibly TRBD1 for D (6 bases). Sample: PBMCs. This sequence was found in a girl under 18 in good health and CMV-seropositive. The CDR3: CASSPGQWGINQPQHF. In DNA, the CDR3 is TGTGCCAGCTCACCGGGACAATGGGGGATCAATCAGCCCCAGCATTTT.